This entry lists 25 T cell receptor beta chains sequenced from one sample in a study of vaccination and CD4 T cells after COVID-19. The treatment was: approximately nine-day PBMC culture with coronavirus spike peptide pools or control peptides (ViraFEST assay). Their antigens remain unidentified. Sequencing of DNA taken from cultured CD4+ T cells relied on the Oncomine TCR Beta short-read assay. Via MiXCR, TCRdb re-called the PCR reads, giving one row per CDR3 protein. There are around 13,000 distinct CDR3 sequences in the sample; roughly 36% occur only once, and around 19% lies in the top ten. The specimen was cultured CD4+ T cells from blood. These receptors came from a human donor with COVID-19.

The chain couples TRBV5-4 to TRBJ2-3; TRBD1 might be the D (5 bases). The V gene's germline CDR1 is SGHNT and CDR2 YYREEE (reference sequence). There are 13 residues in the CDR3. Trimming shortened V by 1 base and J by 4 bases, and 7 bases separated the two germline ends. CDR3 sequence reads: CASSLQGPDTQYF. As DNA, the CDR3 is TGTGCCAGCAGCTTGCAGGGTCCAGATACGCAGTATTTT.

This clonotype was counted a few times. CDR3 DNA: TGTGCCAGCAGCTCCGGACAGAGTTCAGGCCACGAGCAGTACTTC. It translates to CASSSGQSSGHEQYF. The rearrangement joins TRBV11-2 to TRBJ2-7, with a weak D call TRBD1 (6 bases). The CDR3 totals 15 residues. Trimming shortened V by 4 bases and J by 5 bases, and 18 bases separated the two germline ends. From germline, CDR1 is SGHAT and CDR2 FQNNGV.

This clonotype was recorded once. V gene TRBV10-1 combines with J gene TRBJ2-1; TRBD2 agrees at 15 bases. With 6 bases clipped from V and 12 bases from J, the junction kept 6 bases outside the gene matches. This CDR3 comprises 14 residues. Germline V CDR1 and CDR2: WNHNN, SYGVQD (reference sequence). CDR3 amino acids: CASRDRTSGGVQFF. The CDR3 coding sequence is TGCGCCAGCAGGGATAGGACTAGCGGGGGGGTGCAGTTCTTC.

The V gene is TRBV20-1, the J gene TRBJ2-5; no definite D call. With 0 bases removed from V and 4 bases from J, the gap between germline ends came to 15 bases. CDR1 DFQATT and CDR2 SNEGSKA come from the germline V gene (reference sequence). This CDR3 region has 15 residues. For the CDR3, the DNA is TGCAGTGCTAGAGATCGATCGGGCCCCACAGAGACCCAGTACTTC. It is translated as CSARDRSGPTETQYF.

The sample holds a few counts of this clonotype. V and J are TRBV12-3 or TRBV12-4 and TRBJ1-5, with D unclear. This CDR3 comprises 14 residues. The ends were cut back, 3 bases at V and 7 bases at J, with 13 bases in the middle. CDR3 DNA: TGTGCCAGCAGTTTTCTTGACGGTGGCCAGCCCCAGCATTTT. Encoded protein: CASSFLDGGQPQHF.

The chain is built from TRBV7-6 and TRBJ1-2, with 9 bases matching TRBD1. The CDR3 loop spans 14 amino acids. Germline CDR1 and CDR2: SGHVS and FNYEAQ. Unmatched junction bases numbered 3, after V lost 5 bases and J lost 2 bases. CDR3 DNA: TGTGCCAGCAGCGTCGGGACAGGGAACTATGGCTACACCTTC. Amino acid sequence: CASSVGTGNYGYTF. The complete variable domain, with remaining parts taken from reference TRBV7-6 and TRBJ1-2, reads GAGVSQSPRYKVTKRGQDVALRCDPISGHVSLYWYRQALGQGPEFLTYFNYEAQQDKSGLPNDRFSAERPEGSISTLTIQRTEQRDSAMYRCASSVGTGNYGYTFGSGTRLTVV.

The rearrangement joins TRBV20-1 to TRBJ2-7; the D gene is possibly TRBD1 (6 bases). V lost 6 bases, J lost 3 bases, and 15 bases lay in between. CDR1 is DFQATT and CDR2 is SNEGSKA in the germline V gene (reference sequence). The CDR3 is 13 amino acids. CDR3 residues: CSARDIRFYEQYF. Written as DNA, the CDR3 is TGCAGTGCAAGGGACATTCGGTTCTACGAGCAGTACTTC.

The chain couples TRBV7-3 to TRBJ1-2, with 8 bases aligning to TRBD1. V trimming: 5 bases; J trimming: 7 bases; junction bases outside the gene matches: 3. The CDR3 is 12 amino acids. Germline values: CDR1 SGHTA, CDR2 FQGTGA. The DNA of the CDR3 is TGTGCCAGCAGCCCGGACAGGGTTGGCTACACCTTC. Protein product: CASSPDRVGYTF.

This clonotype has only a few counts. This chain links TRBV20-1 with TRBJ2-5; 11 nucleotides match TRBD2. CDR1 and CDR2 (germline): DFQATT, SNEGSKA (reference sequence). J lost 3 bases, V lost 1 base, and 7 bases had no gene match. The CDR3 extends over 16 amino acids. The CDR3 bases are TGCAGTGCTAGAGCTGAGGGACTAGCGGCTGAAGAGACCCAGTACTTC. Its translation is CSARAEGLAAEETQYF.

This clonotype has a handful of counts. The chain links TRBV24-1 to TRBJ2-7; possible D gene TRBD1, 5 bases. The germline gives CDR1 KGHDR, CDR2 SFDVKD. The CDR3 has 16 residues. Trimming took off 4 bases at V and 5 bases at J, with 20 bases between the two ends. CDR3 coding DNA: TGTGCCACCAGTGACTGGGGCGCGCTGGGTATCGACGAGCAGTACTTC. Protein sequence: CATSDWGALGIDEQYF.

This clonotype was observed a few times. CDR3 coding DNA: TGTGCCAGCAGTGAAAGTGGGTGGGCCCTCCACTTT. The encoded protein is CASSESGWALHF. The chain is built from TRBV2 and TRBJ1-6; the D is unclear. Trimming took 2 bases from V and 14 from J, leaving 10 bases between them. CDR1 is SNHLY and CDR2 is FYNNEI in the germline V gene. CDR3 length: 12 residues.

The rearrangement uses TRBV5-5 and TRBJ2-7; 7 bases agree with TRBD2. Germline assignment: CDR1 SGHKS and CDR2 YYEKEE (reference sequence). Trimming at V came to 0 bases and at J to 0 bases, leaving 3 bases not matched to a gene. The CDR3 runs to 15 residues. CDR3 loop: CASSLVGGSSYEQYF. CDR3 nucleotide sequence: TGTGCCAGCAGCTTGGTCGGCGGGAGCTCCTACGAGCAGTACTTC.

This clonotype was counted a few times. The V gene is TRBV7-9, the J gene TRBJ1-6; no firm D call. CDR3 length equals 15 residues. From germline, CDR1 is SEHNR and CDR2 FQNEAQ (reference sequence). V lost 1 base to trimming and J lost 0 bases, with 4 bases between them. CDR3 DNA: TGTGCCAGCAGCTTAGGGAGCTCCTATAATTCACCCCTCCACTTT. Protein sequence: CASSLGSSYNSPLHF.

On this clonotype itself: Mismatch with germline at one junction end may stem from a read error. The chain uses TRBV10-2 and TRBJ2-1, with TRBD2 matching 8 bases. This CDR3 spans 13 amino acids. CDR1 WSHSY and CDR2 SAAADI come from the germline V gene. CDR3: CASSESTKRGGFF. For the CDR3, the DNA is TGCGCCAGCAGTGAGTCGACAAAACGGGGGGGGTTTTTC.

J is TRBJ2-1 and V is TRBV7-2; D could derive from TRBD1 or TRBD2 (5 bases each). The length of the CDR3 is 15 residues. Germline CDR1 reads SGHTA; CDR2 reads FQGNSA. Between the trimmed V and J ends, which lost 5 bases and 6 bases, there was a span of 17 bases. The DNA of the CDR3 is TGTGCCAGCAGCCACCTACGGGACCCGACCAATGAGCAGTTCTTC. Translating gives CASSHLRDPTNEQFF.

This chain uses TRBV19 with TRBJ1-2; possibly TRBD1 for D (5 bases). Germline V gene lookup returns CDR1 LNHDA and CDR2 SQIVND (reference sequence). Trimming took off 6 bases at V and 4 bases at J, with 9 bases between the two ends. The CDR3 loop spans 12 amino acids. This CDR3 reads CASRDKIYGYTF. In DNA form, the CDR3 reads TGTGCCAGTAGGGACAAAATCTATGGCTACACCTTC.

The genes are TRBV10-3 and TRBJ1-2; D remains ambiguous. CDR1 and CDR2 (germline): ENHRY, SYGVKD. This CDR3 has 18 amino acids. Between the trimmed V and J ends, which lost 4 bases and 2 bases, there was a span of 23 bases. CDR3 amino acids: CAISGTENSLRENYGYTF. In nucleotides, the CDR3 is TGTGCCATCAGTGGGACGGAGAACAGCCTCCGGGAAAACTATGGCTACACCTTC.

On this clonotype itself: No conserved phenylalanine or tryptophan is present at the end of the CDR3, so a read error is the likely explanation. The rearrangement links TRBV20-1 to TRBJ2-1; 7 bases line up with TRBD1. The length of the CDR3 is 15 residues. Germline-derived CDR1 and CDR2 are DFQATT and SNEGSKA (reference sequence). The trim removed 5 bases at V and 0 bases at J, leaving 7 bases unmatched. CDR3 nucleotides: TGCAGTGCTTCTCCGGGACAGAGCTCCTACAATGAGCAGTTCCTC. Its translation is CSASPGQSSYNEQFL.

This chain uses TRBV2 with TRBJ1-2; the D gene is possibly TRBD1 (5 bases). CDR1 is SNHLY, CDR2 FYNNEI, per germline. V dropped 11 bases and J dropped 1 base, with 8 bases sitting between them. The CDR3 runs to 11 residues. CDR3 DNA sequence: TGTGCCTCAAGGGGTAACTATGGCTACACCTTC. It specifies CASRGNYGYTF.

This chain links TRBV10-2 with TRBJ2-5, with TRBD2 matching 7 bases. V lost 6 bases, J lost 5 bases, and 9 bases stayed unmatched. Looked up from germline, CDR1 is WSHSY and CDR2 is SAAADI. The CDR3 contains 14 residues. The CDR3 DNA reads as TGCGCCAGCAGGGTGGGGGAGGGGCTGGAGACCCAGTACTTC. The encoded protein is CASRVGEGLETQYF.

The chain recombines TRBV7-3 with TRBJ2-5, with D hard to call. V shed 1 base and J shed 1 base, with 4 bases lying between them. This CDR3 spans 13 amino acids. Germline values: CDR1 SGHTA, CDR2 FQGTGA. CDR3 nucleotides: TGTGCCAGCAGCTTAATGAGCCAAGAGACCCAGTACTTC. Translation: CASSLMSQETQYF.

The CDR3 coding sequence is TGCAGCTCCGAAGGGTCTGCTATTCGAGATACGCAGTATTTT. Protein sequence: CSSEGSAIRDTQYF. The chain joins TRBV29-1 to TRBJ2-3; unclear D gene. Germline loops: CDR1 SQVTM, CDR2 ANQGSEA. Trimming took off 8 bases at V and 5 bases at J, with 20 bases between the two ends. The CDR3 length is 14 residues.

The table lists this clonotype with a few counts. This chain uses TRBV20-1 with TRBJ1-2; TRBD1 might be the D (5 bases). The CDR3 runs to 13 residues. Looked up from germline, CDR1 is DFQATT and CDR2 is SNEGSKA (reference sequence). Deletions cut 3 bases from V and 4 bases from J, with 12 bases between. DNA of the CDR3: TGCAGTGCTAGTCGACAGACGATCTATGGCTACACCTTC. It specifies CSASRQTIYGYTF.

This clonotype came up a few times. J is TRBJ2-2 and V is TRBV5-1; 7 bases align to TRBD2. This CDR3 is built from 15 residues. Germline trimming cut 10 bases from V and 0 bases from J; bases unmatched to any gene: 9. Germline lookup yields CDR1 SGHRS and CDR2 YFSETQ. CDR3: CASWPAGANTGELFF. As DNA, the CDR3 is TGCGCCTCCTGGCCTGCGGGAGCGAACACCGGGGAGCTGTTTTTT.

The sample holds one count of this clonotype. The chain recombines TRBV5-1 with TRBJ1-1, with D perhaps matching TRBD1 (5 bases). This CDR3 has 17 residues. V was clipped by 0 bases and J by 0 bases, with 15 bases between them. The germline gives CDR1 SGHRS, CDR2 YFSETQ. This chain's CDR3 is CASSLEGRVPLNTEAFF. The CDR3 region has the DNA TGCGCCAGCAGCTTGGAGGGCAGGGTCCCATTGAACACTGAAGCTTTCTTT.